The sequence of this TCR beta chain was determined in a study of shared T cell receptors in the human thymus. Clones were sequenced by immunoSEQ multiplex PCR, and TCRdb holds only the in-frame ones, with some missing. Among hundreds of thousands of clones listed, around three quarters were seen once. CDR1 is SGHDN, CDR2 FVKESK, per germline. J was trimmed by 3 bases and V by 6 bases; bases with no gene match: 7. The CDR3 covers 15 residues. These records were also assigned to another study, of human thymus T cells. As reported in that work: Healthy Finnish infants undergoing corrective surgery for congenital heart defects were used as donors. Corrective heart surgery yielded resections, and these provided the thymus tissue. Across thymic and blood repertoires, the usage of V and J genes appeared to be biased.

Sequenced: thymocytes. This chain uses TRBV14 with TRBJ1-2, with 10 bases matching TRBD1. This sequence was found in a boy under two years old with a congenital heart defect. The CDR3 DNA sequence: TGTGCCAGCAGTGGGACCGGGACAGGGGACTATGGCTACACCTTC. Translation gives CASSGTGTGDYGYTF.